These 14 T cell receptor beta chains came from one sample sequenced in a study of blood T cells in healthy people across ages. The use of a sample-barcoded 5' primer and a J-beta primer mix characterized a second PCR of roughly 7 to 11 cycles. TCRdb fed the 5' RACE reads into MiXCR, producing one record per CDR3 protein. Among about 1.4 million distinct CDR3 sequences, almost 60% were seen once, and the ten largest hold 6.5% to 8.5%. The sequencing input was blood. All receptors derive from a man between 18 and 29 years old in good health.

Only a few counts were recorded for this clonotype. This rearrangement joins TRBV7-2 to TRBJ2-5; D might be TRBD2 (5 bases). The germline CDR1 and CDR2 sequences are SGHTA and FQGNSA. The V end lost 1 base, the J end lost 11 bases, and 20 bases lay between the germline ends. CDR3 length: 15 residues. This chain's CDR3 is CASSLVKDSAGEQYF. CDR3 in DNA: TGTGCCAGCAGCTTAGTCAAAGACTCCGCGGGTGAGCAGTACTTC.

The chain is built from TRBV29-1 and TRBJ2-7; unclear D gene. The CDR3 is made up of 12 amino acids. From germline, CDR1 is SQVTM and CDR2 ANQGSEA. The ends were cut back, 5 bases at V and 0 bases at J, with 8 bases in the middle. The CDR3 here is CSVQPDSYEQYF. CDR3 nucleotides: TGCAGCGTTCAGCCCGACTCCTACGAGCAGTACTTC.

In its sample, this clonotype was seen a few times. The rearrangement links TRBV20-1 to TRBJ2-1, with D perhaps matching TRBD1 or TRBD2 (6 bases each). This CDR3 has 16 residues. In germline, CDR1 is DFQATT, CDR2 SNEGSKA (reference sequence). Trimming left V 0 bases short and J 2 bases short, with 14 bases between. CDR3 DNA sequence: TGCAGTGCTAGAGATCTTATGGGGGGCCCCTACAATGAGCAGTTCTTC. Translating gives CSARDLMGGPYNEQFF.

The chain has TRBV11-2 and TRBJ1-1; D is unclear. Germline V gene lookup returns CDR1 SGHAT and CDR2 FQNNGV. CDR3 size: 12 residues. V lost 2 bases and J 6 bases, leaving 7 bases between the germline ends. This chain's CDR3 is CASSLNLPEAFF. Written as DNA, the CDR3 is TGTGCCAGCAGCTTAAATCTTCCTGAAGCTTTCTTT.

The J gene is TRBJ2-1, the V gene TRBV7-9, with D perhaps TRBD2 (5 bases). Germline values: CDR1 SEHNR, CDR2 FQNEAQ (reference sequence). Trimming stripped 0 bases from V and 7 bases from J, with 10 bases between. This CDR3 comprises 14 residues. This chain's CDR3 is CASSLAALANEQFF. CDR3 nucleotide sequence: TGTGCCAGCAGCTTAGCGGCTCTAGCTAATGAGCAGTTCTTC.

V gene TRBV4-2 combines with J gene TRBJ2-3, with D possibly TRBD1 on 6 matching bases. CDR3 size: 14 residues. Trimming left V 4 bases short and J 3 bases short, with 11 bases between. Per germline, CDR1 LGHNA and CDR2 YNFKEQ. The DNA of the CDR3 is TGTGCCAGCAGCCCCCGACAGGATACAGATACGCAGTATTTT. Translating it yields CASSPRQDTDTQYF.

The V gene is TRBV7-9, the J gene TRBJ2-3; D ambiguous. The V and J ends lost 2 bases and 8 bases respectively, with 11 bases between them. The germline V gene has CDR1 SEHNR and CDR2 FQNEAQ (reference sequence). This CDR3 spans 13 amino acids. CDR3 residues: CASSLTFPSTQYF. Here the CDR3 DNA reads TGTGCCAGCAGCTTAACTTTTCCATCTACGCAGTATTTT.

The rearrangement uses TRBV5-1 and TRBJ2-1; 7 bases fit TRBD1. The CDR3 is 18 residues long. Germline values: CDR1 SGHRS, CDR2 YFSETQ. Germline trimming cut 1 base from V and 7 bases from J; bases unmatched to any gene: 17. The CDR3 region is CASSLMPTSGQRMNEQFF. The CDR3 DNA reads TGCGCCAGCAGCTTGATGCCCACTTCGGGACAGCGTATGAATGAGCAGTTCTTC.

CDR3 in DNA: TGCAGCGTTGAAGTGGAGTTCGGCATTCAGTACTTC. Amino acids: CSVEVEFGIQYF. The rearrangement links TRBV29-1 to TRBJ2-4; D not certain. V was shortened by 1 base and J by 9 bases, with 10 bases between the two germline ends. CDR1 is SQVTM and CDR2 is ANQGSEA in the germline V gene. The CDR3 is 12 residues long.

This clonotype was detected a few times. The chain employs TRBV28 and TRBJ2-1; D is undetermined. V dropped 1 base and J dropped 8 bases, with 9 bases sitting between them. Germline-derived CDR1 and CDR2 are MDHEN and SYDVKM. The CDR3 is 13 amino acids. Here the CDR3 reads CASSLLLRDEQFF. The CDR3 DNA reads as TGTGCCAGCAGTTTATTGCTAAGGGATGAGCAGTTCTTC.

The rearrangement uses TRBV19 and TRBJ2-6; D is unclear. Germline V gene sequence: CDR1 LNHDA, CDR2 SQIVND (reference sequence). V lost 3 bases to trimming and J lost 0 bases, with 6 bases between them. CDR3 length equals 15 residues. For the CDR3, the DNA is TGTGCCAGTAGTATGAGAGACTCTGGGGCCAACGTCCTGACTTTC. Translated: CASSMRDSGANVLTF.

This clonotype was found a few times. One end of the junction is discordant with germline, which a read error may explain. This chain links TRBV4-2 with TRBJ1-2, with a weak D call TRBD1 (5 bases). The CDR3 spans 12 residues. The germline V gene has CDR1 LGHNA and CDR2 YNFKEQ. CDR3 protein: CASNTGGDGYTF. The CDR3 DNA reads as TGTGCCAGCAACACCGGGGGTGATGGATACACCTTC.

The chain combines TRBV2 with TRBJ1-5; tentatively, D is TRBD1 (5 bases). CDR3 length: 15 residues. In germline, CDR1 is SNHLY, CDR2 FYNNEI. V was trimmed by 3 bases and J by 0 bases, leaving 9 bases between them. This CDR3 is CASSEWQGSNQPQHF. For the CDR3, the DNA is TGTGCCAGCAGTGAGTGGCAGGGTAGCAATCAGCCCCAGCATTTT.

The V call is TRBV5-1, the J call TRBJ2-1, with D perhaps TRBD1 (5 bases). V lost 5 bases to trimming and J lost 4 bases, with 13 bases between them. This CDR3 is 14 amino acids long. Germline V lookup: CDR1 SGHRS, CDR2 YFSETQ. CDR3 DNA: TGCGCCAGCAGTCCCGAACCAGGGTACAATGAGCAGTTCTTC. This encodes CASSPEPGYNEQFF.